This T cell receptor beta chain stems from a study of low-dose radiotherapy and immunotherapy resistance in tumors. In the study overall: Per fraction, Cohort 1 was given 0.5 Gy every 2 weeks, for a total of 6.5 Gy. A dose of 300 mg of oral aspirin was taken by patients daily for four cycles from cycle 1 day 1.

Time point of the sample: before trial treatment. In the RACIN dose-escalation trial, donors got nivolumab plus ipilimumab with aspirin, cyclophosphamide and radiotherapy. This clonotype was counted many times. Priming of first-strand cDNA relied on TRAV- and TRBV-specific primers (covering alpha and beta chains). TCRs were amplified for roughly 20 PCR cycles with a constant-region primer and V-primer adapter. TCRdb redid the calling of the reads with MiXCR, one entry per CDR3 protein. The sample has 60,000 to 90,000 distinct CDR3 sequences; around 30% are singletons. CDR1 and CDR2 from the germline V gene are SGHTA and FQGNSA. Trimming took off 0 bases at V and 8 bases at J, with 16 bases between the two ends. The CDR3 is 15 residues long.

This TCR was sampled from a female donor with ovarian cancer. This specimen was PBMCs, taken before treatment. The V and J genes are TRBV7-2 and TRBJ1-2, with no clear D. The CDR3 is CASSLARPGPLGYTF. In DNA, the CDR3 is TGTGCCAGCAGCTTAGCTCGGCCAGGCCCCCTCGGCTACACCTTC.